This is a list of T cell receptor beta chains from one sample in a study of blood T cell repertoires in COVID-19. Sequenced by immunoSEQ multiplex PCR; TCRdb stores in-frame clones only, minus some. The sample has around 280,000 clones, 85% to 90% seen once. Sequenced: peripheral blood. Receptors originate from a woman aged 30 to 39 with COVID-19, enrolled during active disease. Both conserved end residues are part of each CDR3. The order of the fields is CDR3 protein, CDR3 length, V gene, clone size, D gene. A D gene is named only where the DNA matches it firmly. The size entry is marked missing in some rows and otherwise reads once, few, many or a size class.

CDR3 protein: CASSLRLAGERGEQYF; CDR3 length: 16; V gene: TRBV5-6; clone size: NA; D gene: TRBD2
CDR3 protein: CASSQVGGGRGYTF; CDR3 length: 14; V gene: TRBV18; clone size: once; D gene: TRBD1
CDR3 protein: CATSDWGVGEAFF; CDR3 length: 13; V gene: TRBV24-1; clone size: NA; D gene: NA
CDR3 protein: CASSLGGGYEQYF; CDR3 length: 13; V gene: TRBV5-4; clone size: NA; D gene: TRBD2
CDR3 protein: CASTGSGFGYTF; CDR3 length: 12; V gene: TRBV27; clone size: NA; D gene: NA
CDR3 protein: CASSLFQTSSYEQYF; CDR3 length: 15; V gene: TRBV7-2; clone size: NA; D gene: NA
CDR3 protein: CASSSTDTGDSGYTF; CDR3 length: 15; V gene: TRBV7-9; clone size: once; D gene: TRBD1
CDR3 protein: CASSQGAYNSPLHF; CDR3 length: 14; V gene: TRBV3-1/TRBV3-2; clone size: NA; D gene: NA
CDR3 protein: CASRQGLISSGNTIYF; CDR3 length: 16; V gene: TRBV19; clone size: NA; D gene: TRBD1
CDR3 protein: CASSLGRGPIYEQYF; CDR3 length: 15; V gene: TRBV27; clone size: NA; D gene: NA
CDR3 protein: CSVEGGVVPDYGYTF; CDR3 length: 15; V gene: TRBV29-1; clone size: once; D gene: NA
CDR3 protein: CASTPGHLNQPQHF; CDR3 length: 14; V gene: TRBV19; clone size: few; D gene: NA
CDR3 protein: CASSAAGAGYEQYF; CDR3 length: 14; V gene: TRBV10-2; clone size: NA; D gene: TRBD2
CDR3 protein: CASSPEGAVAKNIQYF; CDR3 length: 16; V gene: TRBV5-4; clone size: NA; D gene: NA
CDR3 protein: CASSERERGWSEQYF; CDR3 length: 15; V gene: TRBV6-1; clone size: NA; D gene: TRBD2
CDR3 protein: CASSAPGRGFHEQYF; CDR3 length: 15; V gene: TRBV27; clone size: few; D gene: NA
CDR3 protein: CASSFGRGYKEKPQHF; CDR3 length: 16; V gene: TRBV28; clone size: NA; D gene: NA
CDR3 protein: CASRSYSGGASHEQYF; CDR3 length: 16; V gene: TRBV27; clone size: once; D gene: TRBD2
CDR3 protein: CASRSAGSAEAFF; CDR3 length: 13; V gene: TRBV3-1/TRBV3-2; clone size: NA; D gene: NA
CDR3 protein: CATSRQGLTEQYF; CDR3 length: 13; V gene: TRBV15; clone size: NA; D gene: TRBD2
CDR3 protein: CASSLGQGAGELFF; CDR3 length: 14; V gene: TRBV5-1; clone size: NA; D gene: TRBD1
CDR3 protein: CASSNYFYNEQFF; CDR3 length: 13; V gene: TRBV11-2; clone size: NA; D gene: NA
CDR3 protein: CASMRTGITEAFF; CDR3 length: 13; V gene: TRBV28; clone size: NA; D gene: NA
CDR3 protein: CASSPGDLEENSPLHF; CDR3 length: 16; V gene: TRBV18; clone size: NA; D gene: NA
CDR3 protein: CASSPLLGRNSPLHF; CDR3 length: 15; V gene: TRBV6-5; clone size: NA; D gene: NA
CDR3 protein: CASSDPAGGYNEQFF; CDR3 length: 15; V gene: TRBV10-1; clone size: NA; D gene: TRBD2
CDR3 protein: CASSKARRSPLHF; CDR3 length: 13; V gene: TRBV21-1; clone size: NA; D gene: NA
CDR3 protein: CASSQGTSGTDTQYF; CDR3 length: 15; V gene: TRBV3-1/TRBV3-2; clone size: NA; D gene: NA
CDR3 protein: CASSYTRETSGGLAQYF; CDR3 length: 17; V gene: TRBV6-2/TRBV6-3; clone size: once; D gene: TRBD2
CDR3 protein: CATYYSETQYF; CDR3 length: 11; V gene: TRBV6-5; clone size: NA; D gene: NA
CDR3 protein: CATSDGETQYF; CDR3 length: 11; V gene: TRBV24-1; clone size: few; D gene: NA
CDR3 protein: CAGSEGHATNEKLFF; CDR3 length: 15; V gene: TRBV4-1; clone size: once; D gene: NA
CDR3 protein: CASRDRGINRPQHF; CDR3 length: 14; V gene: TRBV25-1; clone size: NA; D gene: TRBD1
CDR3 protein: CASSWDGSEQFF; CDR3 length: 12; V gene: TRBV5-1; clone size: NA; D gene: NA
CDR3 protein: CASSQDWGTEAFF; CDR3 length: 13; V gene: TRBV6-5; clone size: NA; D gene: NA
CDR3 protein: CASSFTAANTGELFF; CDR3 length: 15; V gene: TRBV7-6; clone size: few; D gene: NA
CDR3 protein: CASSVDPAGGPDTQYF; CDR3 length: 16; V gene: TRBV9; clone size: NA; D gene: TRBD2
CDR3 protein: CASSAQLRLNEKLFF; CDR3 length: 15; V gene: TRBV14; clone size: NA; D gene: NA
CDR3 protein: CASSKQVIGELFF; CDR3 length: 13; V gene: TRBV21-1; clone size: few; D gene: NA
CDR3 protein: CAGGRGYEQYF; CDR3 length: 11; V gene: TRBV2; clone size: few; D gene: NA
CDR3 protein: CASSVLGVNSPLHF; CDR3 length: 14; V gene: TRBV9; clone size: NA; D gene: NA
CDR3 protein: CASSLRTSGENIQYF; CDR3 length: 15; V gene: TRBV28; clone size: once; D gene: TRBD2
CDR3 protein: CASSVGQLNTEAFF; CDR3 length: 14; V gene: TRBV5-8; clone size: NA; D gene: TRBD1
CDR3 protein: CASSSGAANTGELFF; CDR3 length: 15; V gene: TRBV10-1; clone size: NA; D gene: NA
CDR3 protein: CASSLLGPDTEAFF; CDR3 length: 14; V gene: TRBV27; clone size: NA; D gene: NA
CDR3 protein: CASSLASGYYNEQFF; CDR3 length: 15; V gene: TRBV7-9; clone size: once; D gene: TRBD2
CDR3 protein: CASSQAGRNTGELFF; CDR3 length: 15; V gene: TRBV4-1; clone size: NA; D gene: NA
CDR3 protein: CASSYPLAAKNIQYF; CDR3 length: 15; V gene: TRBV6-6; clone size: NA; D gene: NA